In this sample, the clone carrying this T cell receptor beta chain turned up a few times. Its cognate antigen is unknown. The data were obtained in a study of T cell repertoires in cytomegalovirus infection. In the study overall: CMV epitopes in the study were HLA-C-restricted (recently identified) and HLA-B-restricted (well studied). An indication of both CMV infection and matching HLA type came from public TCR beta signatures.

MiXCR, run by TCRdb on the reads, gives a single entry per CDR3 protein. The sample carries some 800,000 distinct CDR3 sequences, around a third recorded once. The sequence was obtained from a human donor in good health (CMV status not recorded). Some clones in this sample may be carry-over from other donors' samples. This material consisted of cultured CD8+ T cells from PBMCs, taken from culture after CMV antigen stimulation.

The CDR3 DNA reads TGCGCCAGCAGCCACCCAAAGGAGGGGGGACACACCGGGGAGCTGTTTTTT. It translates to CASSHPKEGGHTGELFF. V is TRBV4-1 and J is TRBJ2-2, with D perhaps given as TRBD1 or TRBD2 (6 bases each). Looked up from germline, CDR1 is MGHRA and CDR2 is YSYEKL. This CDR3 is built from 17 residues. V lost 3 bases and J lost 3, with 17 bases in between.